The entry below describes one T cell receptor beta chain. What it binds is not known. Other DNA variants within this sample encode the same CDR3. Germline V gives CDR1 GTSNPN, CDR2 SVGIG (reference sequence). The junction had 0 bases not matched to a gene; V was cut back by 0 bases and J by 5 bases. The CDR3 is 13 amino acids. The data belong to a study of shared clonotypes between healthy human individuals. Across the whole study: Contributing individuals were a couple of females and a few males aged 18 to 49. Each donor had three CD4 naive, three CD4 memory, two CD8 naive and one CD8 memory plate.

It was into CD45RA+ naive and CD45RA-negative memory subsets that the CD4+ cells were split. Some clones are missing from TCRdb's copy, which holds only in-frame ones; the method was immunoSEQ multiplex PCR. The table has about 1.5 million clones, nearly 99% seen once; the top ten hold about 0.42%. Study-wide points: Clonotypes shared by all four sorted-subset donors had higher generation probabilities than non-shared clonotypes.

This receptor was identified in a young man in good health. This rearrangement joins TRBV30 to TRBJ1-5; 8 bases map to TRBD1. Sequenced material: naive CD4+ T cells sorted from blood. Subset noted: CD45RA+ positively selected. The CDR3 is CAWSVQGDQPQHF. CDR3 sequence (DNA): TGTGCCTGGAGTGTACAGGGGGATCAGCCCCAGCATTTT.